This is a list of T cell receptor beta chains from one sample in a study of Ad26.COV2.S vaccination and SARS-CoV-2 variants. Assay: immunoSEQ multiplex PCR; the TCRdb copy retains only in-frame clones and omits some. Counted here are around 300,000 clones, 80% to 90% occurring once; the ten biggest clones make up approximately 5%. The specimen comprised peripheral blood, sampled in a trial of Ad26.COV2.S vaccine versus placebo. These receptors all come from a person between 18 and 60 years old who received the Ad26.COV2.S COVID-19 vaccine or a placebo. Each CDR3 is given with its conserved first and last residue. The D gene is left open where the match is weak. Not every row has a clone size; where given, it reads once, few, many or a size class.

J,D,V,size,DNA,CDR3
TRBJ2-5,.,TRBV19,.,TGTGCCAGTAGTAGCAGGGTGCGGGAGACCCAGTACTTC,CASSSRVRETQYF
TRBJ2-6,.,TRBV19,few,TGTGCCAGTATTAGATCCGGGGCCAACGTCCTGACTTTC,CASIRSGANVLTF
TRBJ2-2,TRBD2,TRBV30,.,TGTGCCTGGAGTGCCCCGGGACTAAGGGCCGGGGAGCTGTTTTTT,CAWSAPGLRAGELFF
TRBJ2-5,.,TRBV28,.,TGTGCCAGCAGTCCCGGACTGTTAGCCCAAGAGACCCAGTACTTC,CASSPGLLAQETQYF
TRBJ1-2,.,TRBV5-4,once,TGTGCCAGCAGCTTGTCCAGGAGCTATGGCTACACCTTC,CASSLSRSYGYTF
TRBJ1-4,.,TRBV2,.,TGTGCCAGCAGGGGGGCCAGGACCACTAATGAAAAACTGTTTTTT,CASRGARTTNEKLFF
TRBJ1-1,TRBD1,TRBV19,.,TGTGCCAGTAGTATTATTGGACAGGTGAACACTGAAGCTTTCTTT,CASSIIGQVNTEAFF
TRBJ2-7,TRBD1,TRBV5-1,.,TGCGCCAGCAGCTTGGCGGGACAGGGAAGCTCCTACGAGCAGTACTTC,CASSLAGQGSSYEQYF
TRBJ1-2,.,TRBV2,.,TGTGCCAGCAGTGGGGGGGGAAAATATGGCTACACCTTC,CASSGGGKYGYTF
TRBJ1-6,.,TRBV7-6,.,TGTGCCAGCAGCTTAGCGGGAAAATCACCCCTCCACTTT,CASSLAGKSPLHF
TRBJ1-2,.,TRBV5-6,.,TGTGCCAGCAGCCGTAGGGGAGGGGATAAGGGCTACACCTTC,CASSRRGGDKGYTF
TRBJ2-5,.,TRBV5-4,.,TGTGCCAGCAGCTTGAAGTCAGACCAAGAGACCCAGTACTTC,CASSLKSDQETQYF
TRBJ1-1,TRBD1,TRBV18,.,TGTGCCAGCTCACCAGAGACAGGGGTAAAGACTGAAGCTTTCTTT,CASSPETGVKTEAFF
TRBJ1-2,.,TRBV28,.,TGTGCCAGCACCAGGAACCTCTATGGCTACACCTTC,CASTRNLYGYTF
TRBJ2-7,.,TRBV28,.,TGTGCCAGCAGTTTGGGCGAGGCAGGGGGGTCCTACGAGCAGTACTTC,CASSLGEAGGSYEQYF
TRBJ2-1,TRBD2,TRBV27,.,TGTGCCAGCAGTAACCCTAGCGGGAGAGAGCAGTTCTTC,CASSNPSGREQFF
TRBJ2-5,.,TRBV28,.,TGTGCCAGCAGTTTACAGGGGAGGCCCCAGTACTTC,CASSLQGRPQYF
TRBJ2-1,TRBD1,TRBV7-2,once,TGTGCCAGCAGCTCCGGACAGGGACCTTACAATGAGCAGTTCTTC,CASSSGQGPYNEQFF
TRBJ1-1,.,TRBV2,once,TGTGCCAGCAGTGAGTTACAGGTGCCATGGACTGAAGCTTTCTTT,CASSELQVPWTEAFF
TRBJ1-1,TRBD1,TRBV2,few,TGTGCCAGCAGCCGGGACAGGGGGACTGAAGCTTTCTTT,CASSRDRGTEAFF
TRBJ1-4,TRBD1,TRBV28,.,TGTGCCAGCAGCTCGCGATCCTTTGGACAGGGTGGAGCTGAAAAACTGTTTTTT,CASSSRSFGQGGAEKLFF
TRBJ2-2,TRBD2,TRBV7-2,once,TGTGCCAGCAGCCCAAGACTAGCGGGGGGCACCGGGGAGCTGTTTTTT,CASSPRLAGGTGELFF
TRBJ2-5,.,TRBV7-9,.,TGTGCCAGCAGCTTAGATCGGACAATTAGTGGGGAGACCCAGTACTTC,CASSLDRTISGETQYF
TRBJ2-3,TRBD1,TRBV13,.,TGTGCCAGCAGCTTGGACAGGGGTGGGGATACGCAGTATTTT,CASSLDRGGDTQYF
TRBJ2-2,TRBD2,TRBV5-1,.,TGCGCCAGCAAGGGGACTAGCGGGAACACCGGGGAGCTGTTTTTT,CASKGTSGNTGELFF
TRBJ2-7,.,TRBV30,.,TGTGCCTGGGACTCGACCTACGAGCAGTACTTC,CAWDSTYEQYF
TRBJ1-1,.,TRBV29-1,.,TGCAGCGTTGCAGGGCGCATGAACACTGAAGCTTTCTTT,CSVAGRMNTEAFF
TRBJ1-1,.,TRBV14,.,TGTGCCAGCAGCCAAGAGCGGGGTCTTTCTGAAGCTTTCTTT,CASSQERGLSEAFF
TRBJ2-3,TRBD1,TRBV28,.,TGTGCCAGCAGACGGACAGGGGTCACAGATACGCAGTATTTT,CASRRTGVTDTQYF